One sample yielded the 18 T cell receptor beta chains listed below, sequenced in a study of T cell repertoires in cytomegalovirus infection. These receptors lack a known antigen. Each CDR3 protein is one row after TCRdb ran MiXCR on the reads. The sample has under 500,000 distinct CDR3 sequences; about two fifths are singletons. The sample here was cultured PBMCs, taken from culture after CMV antigen stimulation. Receptor source: a human donor in good health (CMV status not recorded). Some clones in this sample may be carry-over from other donors' samples.

This chain uses TRBV7-2 with TRBJ2-1, with a tentative D call TRBD2 (6 bases). V was cut by 2 bases and J by 6 bases, with 11 bases left in between. CDR3 size: 14 residues. Per germline, CDR1 SGHTA and CDR2 FQGNSA. The CDR3 here is CASSLTGSGNEQFF. The DNA of the CDR3 is TGTGCCAGCAGCTTAACCGGGAGCGGCAATGAGCAGTTCTTC.

This chain links TRBV7-2 with TRBJ2-3; TRBD2 aligns across 7 bases. V dropped 5 bases and J dropped 4; count of bases not matched to a gene: 6. The CDR3 length is 14 residues. Germline CDR1 is SGHTA and CDR2 is FQGNSA. The CDR3 region has the DNA TGTGCCAGCAGCCCGGGACTATCGTCAGATACGCAGTATTTT. This translates into CASSPGLSSDTQYF.

This clonotype has ten or more counts. The V gene is TRBV7-2, the J gene TRBJ2-5; D perhaps matches TRBD1 (6 bases). Germline V lookup: CDR1 SGHTA, CDR2 FQGNSA. V was trimmed by 2 bases and J by 5 bases, leaving 12 bases between them. The CDR3 is 14 amino acids. Here the CDR3 DNA reads TGTGCCAGCAGCTTATCCACAGGGTTGGAGACCCAGTACTTC. Translation gives CASSLSTGLETQYF.

This chain connects TRBV4-1 to TRBJ1-1; D call uncertain. Looked up from germline, CDR1 is MGHRA and CDR2 is YSYEKL. V was trimmed by 3 bases and J by 8 bases, leaving 10 bases between them. The CDR3 runs 12 residues. The CDR3 nucleotides read TGCGCCAGCAGCCATATGGACTCCGAAGCTTTCTTT. Amino acid sequence: CASSHMDSEAFF.

The DNA of the CDR3 is TGCGCCAGCAGCCAAGATGGGCAGTCCTATAATTCACCCCTCCACTTT. This sequence encodes CASSQDGQSYNSPLHF. This chain joins TRBV4-1 and TRBJ1-6; D gene ambiguous. V was shortened by 0 bases and J by 1 base, with 7 bases between the two germline ends. The CDR3 length is 16 residues. Germline CDR1 is MGHRA and CDR2 is YSYEKL.

The rearrangement uses TRBV6-2 or TRBV6-3 and TRBJ1-5; 8 positions match TRBD1. Germline V CDR1 and CDR2: MNHEY, SVGEGT. V lost 7 bases to trimming and J lost 9 bases; unmatched junction nucleotides: 5. This CDR3 comprises 12 residues. CDR3 nucleotide sequence: TGTGCCAGCACAGGGGGCCTTCGGCCCCAGCATTTT. Amino acids: CASTGGLRPQHF.

The chain is built from TRBV27 and TRBJ2-1, with a tentative D call TRBD2 (6 bases). The CDR3 covers 12 residues. CDR1 is MNHEY, CDR2 SMNVEV, per germline (reference sequence). With 4 bases removed from V and 9 bases from J, the gap between germline ends came to 10 bases. CDR3 loop: CASSWGDGEQFF. CDR3 in DNA: TGTGCCAGCAGTTGGGGGGATGGTGAGCAGTTCTTC.

V gene TRBV20-1 combines with J gene TRBJ2-1; 9 bases align to TRBD2. The CDR3 loop spans 15 amino acids. Germline CDR1 and CDR2: DFQATT and SNEGSKA (reference sequence). Unmatched junction bases numbered 8, after V lost 8 bases and J lost 0 bases. The CDR3 is CSLVELAGSYNEQFF. DNA of the CDR3: TGCAGTCTCGTAGAACTAGCGGGCTCCTACAATGAGCAGTTCTTC.

The genes are TRBV12-3 or TRBV12-4 and TRBJ2-2; 8 bases align to TRBD2. The length of the CDR3 is 17 residues. J was trimmed by 6 bases and V by 7 bases; bases with no gene match: 16. This chain's CDR3 is CASTPQRAGVSAGELFF. CDR3 DNA sequence: TGTGCCAGCACTCCTCAGCGAGCGGGAGTATCGGCCGGGGAGCTGTTTTTT.

In this sample, this clonotype turned up a few times. The chain employs TRBV7-2 and TRBJ1-6; D unclear. V shed 2 bases and J shed 9 bases, with 5 bases lying between them. Germline V gene sequence: CDR1 SGHTA, CDR2 FQGNSA. The CDR3 contains 12 residues. CDR3 DNA: TGTGCCAGCAGCTTATCTGCTTCACCCCTCCACTTT. Protein sequence: CASSLSASPLHF.

V gene TRBV9 combines with J gene TRBJ1-3; no firm D call. The germline V gene has CDR1 SGDLS and CDR2 YYNGEE. Trimming removed 0 bases from V and 3 bases from J, with 10 bases in between. The CDR3 extends over 15 amino acids. The CDR3 DNA sequence: TGTGCCAGCAGCGTAGGAGGGTCCCGTGGAAACACCATATATTTT. Its translation is CASSVGGSRGNTIYF.

CDR3 nucleotides: TGTGCCAGCAGTTCCCCGGACAGGAGGGGCACTGAAGCTTTCTTT. Encoded protein: CASSSPDRRGTEAFF. The chain couples TRBV27 to TRBJ1-1; 7 nucleotides agree with TRBD1. Trimming took 4 bases from V and 4 from J; bases not matched to a gene: 9. CDR1 and CDR2 (germline): MNHEY, SMNVEV (reference sequence). The CDR3 has 15 residues.

The V and J genes are TRBV5-6 and TRBJ2-1; TRBD2 aligns across 8 bases. Trimming removed 4 bases from V and 7 bases from J; junction bases left unmatched: 7. CDR3 length: 14 residues. Germline V gene data show CDR1 as SGHDT and CDR2 as YYEEEE. CDR3 nucleotides: TGTGCCAGCAGCGGATGGGAGCGGGGGAATGAGCAGTTCTTC. It translates to CASSGWERGNEQFF.

This clonotype was picked up one time. The chain carries TRBV2 and TRBJ2-2, with TRBD2 as a possible D gene (6 bases). This CDR3 has 14 amino acids. Germline V CDR1 and CDR2: SNHLY, FYNNEI. The V end lost 6 bases, the J end lost 1 base, and 9 bases lay between the germline ends. The CDR3 DNA reads as TGTGCCAGCAGGGGAGGACAGAACACCGGGGAGCTGTTTTTT. Its translation: CASRGGQNTGELFF.

V is TRBV27 and J is TRBJ2-7; possible D gene TRBD2, 5 bases. The CDR3 totals 14 residues. V was pared by 2 bases and J by 6 bases, with 14 bases between. The V gene's germline CDR1 is MNHEY and CDR2 SMNVEV (reference sequence). The CDR3 nucleotides read TGTGCCAGCAGTTTAGTTCCCGAGGGCCCCGAGCAGTACTTC. It translates to CASSLVPEGPEQYF.

This clonotype was observed once. The chain employs TRBV20-1 and TRBJ2-3, with 11 nucleotides matching TRBD2. The CDR3 loop spans 13 amino acids. Losses at the gene ends were 0 bases for V and 14 bases for J; bases not matched to a gene: 7. CDR1 and CDR2 from the germline V gene are DFQATT and SNEGSKA (reference sequence). As DNA, the CDR3 is TGCAGTGCTAGAGATACCCCTAGCGGGGGGCTGTATTTT. It specifies CSARDTPSGGLYF.

The rearrangement links TRBV7-6 to TRBJ1-1, with a tentative D call TRBD1 (6 bases). The V and J ends lost 5 bases and 1 base respectively, with 17 bases between them. The CDR3 totals 16 residues. Germline V gene sequence: CDR1 SGHVS, CDR2 FNYEAQ. The CDR3 DNA is TGTGCCAGCAGCAGGGGGACAAAAATCGGGAACACTGAAGCTTTCTTT. Protein sequence: CASSRGTKIGNTEAFF.

The chain combines TRBV4-1 with TRBJ2-6; TRBD2 matches at 8 bases. V shed 4 bases and J 0 bases; nucleotides not matched to a gene: 5. Per the germline V gene, CDR1 is MGHRA and CDR2 is YSYEKL. The CDR3 runs to 17 residues. CDR3 bases: TGCGCCAGCAGCCCGGGACTAGGAGTCTCTGGGGCCAACGTCCTGACTTTC. Translated: CASSPGLGVSGANVLTF.